One sample yielded the 25 T cell receptor beta chains listed below, sequenced in a study of blood T cells in healthy people across ages. With a J-beta primer mix and a sample-barcoded 5' primer, a second PCR ran about 6 to 11 cycles. TCRdb ran MiXCR on the 5' RACE reads and lists one entry per CDR3 protein. The sample yields about 970,000 distinct CDR3 sequences, roughly 51% seen once. The sequencing input was blood. The receptor set was obtained from a woman aged 55 to 70 in good health.

As for this clonotype: Relative to the germline gene, one junction end is altered; a read error may explain this. The rearrangement joins TRBV6-2 or TRBV6-3 to TRBJ2-5, with a tentative D call TRBD2 (5 bases). The CDR3 covers 13 residues. Per germline, CDR1 MNHEY and CDR2 SVGEGT. In DNA, the CDR3 is TGTGCCGGCAGTTACGGCAGTCGGTGGGAGCAGTACTTC. Its protein is CAGSYGSRWEQYF.

This chain joins TRBV4-2 and TRBJ2-1; a weak D match, TRBD2 (6 bases). CDR3 size: 17 residues. Trimming stripped 0 bases from V and 4 bases from J, with 16 bases between. Germline CDR1 and CDR2: LGHNA and YNFKEQ. The CDR3 is CASSQDLGAGKYNEQFF. The CDR3 DNA reads TGTGCCAGCAGCCAAGATCTTGGAGCGGGCAAGTACAATGAGCAGTTCTTC.

The chain joins TRBV4-1 to TRBJ1-5; possibly TRBD1 for D (6 bases). Germline V gives CDR1 MGHRA, CDR2 YSYEKL. The CDR3 sequence is 14 residues long. The V end was cut by 0 bases, the J end by 7 bases, with 10 bases between. As DNA, the CDR3 is TGCGCCAGCAGCCAAGAGGACAGCAGACAGCCCCAGCATTTT. Protein: CASSQEDSRQPQHF.

V and J are TRBV9 and TRBJ2-6, with 9 bases that match TRBD2. The CDR3 extends over 20 amino acids. Germline trimming cut 6 bases from V and 4 bases from J; bases unmatched to any gene: 20. Per the germline V gene, CDR1 is SGDLS and CDR2 is YYNGEE. CDR3 coding DNA: TGTGCCAGCACCAGAGGGGCTAGCGGGAACAGTCTATCCGGGGCCAACGTCCTGACTTTC. It codes for CASTRGASGNSLSGANVLTF.

The V and J genes are TRBV27 and TRBJ2-7, with D possibly matching TRBD1 (5 bases). Germline CDR1 is MNHEY and CDR2 is SMNVEV (reference sequence). Between the trimmed V and J ends, which lost 3 bases and 5 bases, there was a span of 11 bases. The CDR3 runs to 13 residues. The CDR3 nucleotides are TGTGCCAGCAGTTTCGACAGTTCAAACGAGCAGTACTTC. This translates into CASSFDSSNEQYF.

The rearrangement joins TRBV28 to TRBJ2-1, with D perhaps matching TRBD2 (6 bases). CDR3 length: 15 residues. Per the germline V gene, CDR1 is MDHEN and CDR2 is SYDVKM. Trimming took off 6 bases at V and 0 bases at J, with 12 bases between the two ends. The DNA of the CDR3 is TGTGCCAGCAGAGGAGCGGGTCTCTCCTACAATGAGCAGTTCTTC. As protein: CASRGAGLSYNEQFF.

V usage is TRBV20-1 and J usage is TRBJ2-3; TRBD2 agrees at 10 bases. V shed 0 bases and J 3 bases; nucleotides not matched to a gene: 6. The germline CDR1 and CDR2 sequences are DFQATT and SNEGSKA (reference sequence). This CDR3 comprises 16 residues. As DNA, the CDR3 is TGCAGTGCTAGAGATCAGGCTAGCGGGAGAACAGATACGCAGTATTTT. Translation: CSARDQASGRTDTQYF.

Ten or more counts support this clonotype. A junction end diverges from the germline sequence, so it may reflect a read error. The rearrangement uses TRBV27 and TRBJ2-7; D remains unclear. Germline-derived CDR1 and CDR2 are MNHEY and SMNVEV (reference sequence). The CDR3 covers 12 residues. This chain's CDR3 is CASSHPIYGQYF. In nucleotides, the CDR3 is TGTGCCAGCAGCCACCCCATCTACGGGCAGTACTTC.

The J gene is TRBJ2-7, the V gene TRBV4-2, with TRBD1 matching over 9 bases. The germline V gene has CDR1 LGHNA and CDR2 YNFKEQ. The trim removed 4 bases at V and 0 bases at J, leaving 13 bases unmatched. CDR3 length: 18 residues. This chain's CDR3 is CASSRVPGQGGSSYEQYF. The CDR3 region has the DNA TGTGCCAGCAGCCGCGTCCCGGGACAGGGAGGCAGCTCCTACGAGCAGTACTTC.

The J gene is TRBJ2-7, the V gene TRBV10-1; possibly TRBD2 for D (6 bases). Germline V gene sequence: CDR1 WNHNN, CDR2 SYGVQD (reference sequence). The CDR3 extends over 13 amino acids. V lost 4 bases and J lost 9, with 16 bases in between. This chain's CDR3 is CASSGRDGGRQYF. DNA of the CDR3: TGCGCCAGCAGTGGGAGGGACGGAGGGAGGCAGTACTTC.

This clonotype was seen a single time. V gene TRBV15 combines with J gene TRBJ1-2, with 7 bases that match TRBD1. This CDR3 has 14 amino acids. Unmatched junction bases numbered 9, after V lost 3 bases and J lost 8 bases. Germline loops: CDR1 LNHNV, CDR2 YYDKDF (reference sequence). CDR3 sequence: CATSRGGGVGGYTF. In DNA, the CDR3 is TGTGCCACCAGCAGGGGAGGGGGCGTAGGCGGCTACACCTTC.

The gene calls are TRBV10-3 and TRBJ2-7, with 7 bases fitting TRBD2. CDR3 size: 16 residues. Germline V gene sequence: CDR1 ENHRY, CDR2 SYGVKD. V was clipped by 0 bases and J by 2 bases; unmatched bases: 7. This CDR3 reads CAISESGGSVAYEQYF. The CDR3 DNA is TGTGCCATCAGTGAGTCGGGCGGGAGCGTGGCCTACGAGCAGTACTTC.

The chain employs TRBV29-1 and TRBJ2-3; 7 positions match TRBD2. Germline V CDR1 and CDR2: SQVTM, ANQGSEA. CDR3 length: 15 amino acids. The ends lost 3 bases at V and 1 base at J; junction bases unmatched: 7. CDR3 nucleotides: TGCAGCGTTGACTGGGAGGGCCTAGGCACAGATACGCAGTATTTT. It specifies CSVDWEGLGTDTQYF.

This clonotype was detected a few times. V usage is TRBV24-1 and J usage is TRBJ2-7; possible D gene TRBD1, 6 bases. Trimming shortened V by 5 bases and J by 2 bases, and 15 bases separated the two germline ends. Per the germline V gene, CDR1 is KGHDR and CDR2 is SFDVKD. This CDR3 is 15 amino acids long. The CDR3 spells CATSAPGAAPYEQYF. The CDR3 DNA reads TGTGCCACCAGTGCCCCAGGGGCGGCTCCCTACGAGCAGTACTTC.

The chain recombines TRBV5-1 with TRBJ2-1; D perhaps matches TRBD2 (7 bases). This CDR3 is built from 18 residues. Between the trimmed V and J ends, which lost 4 bases and 12 bases, there was a span of 32 bases. The germline V gene has CDR1 SGHRS and CDR2 YFSETQ. CDR3: CASSQPGRMETWGGRQFF. The CDR3 bases are TGCGCCAGCAGCCAACCGGGACGAATGGAGACGTGGGGGGGCCGGCAGTTCTTC.

This clonotype was counted a single time. V gene TRBV18 combines with J gene TRBJ1-1, with D possibly matching TRBD1 (5 bases). The CDR3 spans 12 residues. Trimming removed 2 bases from V and 8 bases from J, with 9 bases in between. Germline V gives CDR1 KGHSH, CDR2 LQKENI. The CDR3 here is CASSPSRTEAFF. The CDR3, as DNA: TGTGCCAGCTCACCAAGTCGGACAGAAGCTTTCTTT.

The rearrangement uses TRBV5-1 and TRBJ2-1; possible D gene TRBD1, 6 bases. The CDR3 runs 18 residues. V was clipped by 2 bases and J by 9 bases, with 27 bases between them. The germline CDR1 and CDR2 sequences are SGHRS and YFSETQ. The CDR3 DNA sequence: TGCGCCAGCAGCTTCAACTCGCCTGGGACATCCAGACCCGGTGAGCAGTTCTTC. Translated, it gives CASSFNSPGTSRPGEQFF.

The chain links TRBV5-5 to TRBJ2-7; D uncertain. There are 11 residues in the CDR3. Per the germline V gene, CDR1 is SGHKS and CDR2 is YYEKEE (reference sequence). The germline V and J ends were trimmed by 6 bases and 2 bases, with 6 bases remaining between them. CDR3 amino acids: CASIGTYEQYF. The DNA for the CDR3 is TGTGCCAGCATTGGAACCTACGAGCAGTACTTC.

This clonotype appeared many times. The chain recombines TRBV12-3 or TRBV12-4 with TRBJ2-1; D may correspond to TRBD1 or TRBD2 (5 bases each). V lost 4 bases and J 4 bases, leaving 17 bases between the germline ends. The CDR3 covers 16 residues. The CDR3 bases are TGTGCCAGCAGTTCTAAGGGGACCGGCGCATACAATGAGCAGTTCTTC. Protein product: CASSSKGTGAYNEQFF.

The chain combines TRBV6-6 with TRBJ1-2; 8 positions agree with TRBD1. CDR1 is MNHNY, CDR2 SVGAGI, per germline (reference sequence). Trimming removed 0 bases from V and 7 bases from J; junction bases left unmatched: 10. The CDR3 sequence is 16 residues long. The CDR3 region is CASSYSRHRGFFGYTF. The DNA for the CDR3 is TGTGCCAGCAGTTACTCGAGGCACAGGGGGTTTTTTGGCTACACCTTC.

This chain links TRBV6-4 with TRBJ2-7; D gene uncertain. Germline values: CDR1 MRHNA, CDR2 SNTAGT. Between the trimmed V and J ends, which lost 3 bases and 2 bases, there was a span of 11 bases. This CDR3 is built from 14 residues. CDR3 in DNA: TGTGCCAGCAGTGAACCGCTAGTACCCTACGAGCAGTACTTC. Encoded protein: CASSEPLVPYEQYF.

The V and J genes are TRBV6-6 and TRBJ2-7; 10 nucleotides match TRBD2. Germline assignment: CDR1 MNHNY and CDR2 SVGAGI (reference sequence). The CDR3 length is 15 residues. J was trimmed by 4 bases and V by 5 bases; bases with no gene match: 8. CDR3 protein: CASSGPGLANYEQYF. The CDR3 DNA follows: TGTGCCAGCAGTGGACCGGGACTAGCGAATTACGAGCAGTACTTC.

On this clonotype itself: In this CDR3 the conserved last residue, phenylalanine or tryptophan, is missing, so a read error is likely. This rearrangement joins TRBV29-1 to TRBJ2-1; D is possibly TRBD1 or TRBD2 (5 bases each). Germline CDR1 and CDR2: SQVTM and ANQGSEA. The CDR3 spans 15 residues. Deletions cut 1 base from V and 0 bases from J, with 10 bases between. The CDR3 reads CSVEGGWSSYNEQFL. The CDR3 nucleotides read TGCAGCGTTGAAGGGGGGTGGAGCTCCTACAATGAGCAGTTCCTC.

This clonotype was seen more than once but under ten times. This chain's CDR3 is CATSRVPKMSYGYTF. Written as DNA, the CDR3 is TGTGCCACCAGCAGAGTGCCCAAAATGAGCTATGGCTACACCTTC. This rearrangement joins TRBV15 to TRBJ1-2; D unresolved. CDR1 and CDR2 from the germline V gene are LNHNV and YYDKDF (reference sequence). V lost 1 base and J lost 4, with 13 bases in between. CDR3 length equals 15 residues.

The chain combines TRBV20-1 with TRBJ2-1; 7 bases match TRBD1. The germline gives CDR1 DFQATT, CDR2 SNEGSKA (reference sequence). The length of the CDR3 is 12 residues. With V trimmed by 5 bases and J by 4 bases, 2 bases remained unmatched. The CDR3 DNA reads TGCAGTGCTCCGGACAGGTACAATGAGCAGTTCTTC. This sequence encodes CSAPDRYNEQFF.